One T cell receptor (beta chain) is described in this entry. Its recognized antigen is unknown. The record has no base qualities; no much larger clone is one base away. This sample was included in a study of cytomegalovirus exposure and HLA in healthy donors (dated by TCRdb to about 2017). About the investigation overall: An earlier analysis of several hundred of the donors reported approximately 270 Gb of sequence data and around 110 million unique TCR beta sequences from about 200 million T cells. The aim of the study was to test whether cataloging public T cell receptors could identify signatures of past pathogen exposure. Because of strong linkage in the cohort, five DR-DQ haplotypes were treated as single units for association and clustering. All discovery cohort repertoires had been generated using a single sequencing platform. To study patterns of TCR occurrence, a later analysis re-analyzed previously published TCR beta repertoires from around 670 donors and added high-resolution HLA genotyping. An early release covering some 640 HLA-typed donors comprised around 300 gigabases of sequencing data and around 80 million unique TCR sequences. Besides the first cohort of about 730 subjects, a separate validation cohort made up of roughly 130 different subjects was used. Rather than using new phenotypic data, the later analysis identified candidate immune exposures from TCR beta sequences and from how often those sequences occurred across donors. In a later genetic analysis, genome-wide SNP genotypes for about 60% of the 666 donors were used, and that subset was treated as a discovery cohort. The T cell repertoires of around 730 subjects were profiled by immunosequencing and related to cytomegalovirus serostatus. Typing coverage varied by locus: roughly 620-630 donors for A, B, C, DRB1 and DQB1; roughly 520 for DQA1; over 600 for DPA1; 400 to 480 for DPB1. The study combined high-throughput TCR immunosequencing, statistical association of individual TCRs with disease status, and machine learning to predict cytomegalovirus infection status. An earlier analysis of approximately 580 of the donors used high-throughput TCR beta sequencing to judge whether each TCR beta V gene segment behaved as functional or pseudogenic. Among roughly 400 genotyped donors of the cohort, an average of about 240,000 unique TCR beta nucleotide sequences was sequenced per donor, of which about 18% were non-productive. Donor age, sex, ethnicity and CMV serostatus were compiled alongside the repertoire data. The genetic ancestry cluster associated with self-reported Caucasian donors included approximately 85% of the 350 to 500 genotyped donors. Class I and class II HLA loci were covered by the typing at four-digit resolution.

The cohort comprised around 690 healthy bone marrow donors. All cohort members were sampled while nominally healthy, although unrecorded immune exposures were likely present. The donor was CMV seropositive and was included in the group of 250 to 300 seropositive cohort members. Every donor gave a peripheral blood sample, and the peripheral blood mononuclear cells from that sample were used for TCR beta sequencing. Genomic DNA was extracted from the blood cell samples with the Qiagen DNeasy Blood Extraction Kit. The library was generated by the immunoSEQ multiplex PCR assay. For the multiplex PCR, a mixture combining 60 forward primers for TCR Vbeta segments and 13 reverse primers for TCR Jbeta segments was used. A multiplex PCR assay on genomic DNA amplified the CDR3 region of rearranged TCR beta genes. On the Illumina HiSeq System, the amplified TCR beta libraries were sequenced as 87-base-pair reads. The authors' analysis ran thus. Across the 700 or so repertoires, a later analysis counted tens of millions of unique TCR beta chains, roughly 11 million of which were shared by at least two donors. Raw reads were error-corrected and collapsed into unique sequences with a nearest-neighbor algorithm that merged closely related sequences to remove PCR and sequencing errors. Alignment of CDR3 sequences to IMGT reference sequences was used to assign V, D and J gene segments. Each retained sequence needed at least a six-nucleotide match to both a V gene segment and a J gene segment. Rearrangements were called productive when the CDR3 lacked stop codons and stayed in frame with V and J; all others were non-productive. CDR3 was defined by IMGT convention, running from the second conserved V-encoded cysteine to the conserved J-encoded phenylalanine. The earlier analysis of about 560 of the donors excluded any sequence lacking an unambiguous match to a single V gene segment. In an earlier analysis of around 600 of the donors, V segments were called functional above 56.7% productive rearrangements and were called segregating when the between-donor standard deviation exceeded 5%. A statistical classification framework was built for diagnosing cytomegalovirus status from the catalog of TCR beta chain sequences. A later analysis assigned V and J genes by comparing TCR nucleotide sequences with IMGT/GENE-DB human TR gene sequences. In a later analysis, CDR3 sequences and most-parsimonious VDJ recombination scenarios were assigned using the TCRdist pipeline. In a later analysis, each TCR beta chain was defined by its CDR3 amino acid sequence together with its V-gene family, and reads without a unique V-gene family were excluded. As a way to deal with suspected cross-contamination and a sequencing artifact, a later analysis dropped more than 500 nucleotide sequences that were highly shared and had low generation probability. A later analysis calculated a clonal expansion index for each public chain from normalized within-repertoire ranks of inferred template counts. A later analysis computed generation probabilities with a VDJ recombination model fitted to out-of-frame rearrangements, and checked the results against IGoR. In a later analysis, hypergeometric tests were used to score TCR-TCR, TCR-HLA and TCR-CMV co-occurrence, with a repertoire-size bias correction applied to TCR pairs. In a later analysis, false discovery rates were estimated by permuting HLA or CMV assignments 20 times. In a later analysis, co-occurring TCRs were grouped using DBSCAN, with TCRdist sequence similarity added in when clustering inside HLA-allele-positive subsets. Repertoires with fewer than 30,000 or more than 120,000 public chains were left out of co-occurrence clustering, as were four to six repertoires with anomalous nucleotide sharing. Not all clones reach the TCRdb copy of this immuneACCESS table, which keeps in-frame sequences only. Checked studies attribute under half of the gap to unresolved V genes and leave the rest unexplained. V and J calls and clone size come straight from that table; D and trimming were deduced from the DNA. This sample lists 85,000 to 130,000 clones; over 60% were detected once. Over 4% of the sample rests with the top ten.

CDR1 SEHNR and CDR2 FQNEAQ are derived from the germline V gene (reference sequence). The CDR3 covers 17 residues, taking in both the cysteine and the phenylalanine. Solely the CDR3 DNA is kept, with 51 bases framed from the first base. The V end loses 5 bases and the J end loses 2 bases, and a stretch of 21 bases separates them. On the study overall, not on this receptor specifically: In an earlier analysis of 587 of the donors, most TCR beta V segments appeared in productive rearrangements about 87% or about 30% of the time, broadly matching IMGT annotations. Compared with equally common non-associated chains, HLA-associated TCR beta chains in a later analysis were more clonally expanded and had lower generation probabilities. In a later analysis, most CMV-associated TCR beta chains were found to appear HLA-restricted, with HLA associations seemingly driven largely by CMV exposure. CMV serostatus was the only immune exposure information available for the cohort. According to a later genetic analysis, donors in an Asian-associated ancestry cluster had fewer N-insertions in productive TCRs than the approximately 690-donor mean. While some public TCRs were present in many individuals, most TCR sequences turned up only very rarely across donors. The authors suggested that the approach could potentially be extended to other disease states and immunological phenotypes. The classifier was reported to diagnose cytomegalovirus status with high specificity and sensitivity in both the original cohort and the validation cohort. Three of the identified cytomegalovirus-associated TCR beta chains were confirmed in vitro to be specific for cytomegalovirus antigens. Only TCR beta chains were sequenced in this cohort, and the absence of alpha or paired-chain data limited detectable features. Because HLA typing was unavailable for some donors at each locus, only the typed subset was used in association tests. Several of the top co-occurrence clusters appeared to be linked to parvovirus B19, influenza, CMV and Epstein-Barr virus, according to a later analysis. Seventeen rarely observed V segments, including chromosome 9 orphons, were excluded from the earlier analysis of several hundred of the donors because counts were too low. Presence/absence analyses assumed roughly uniform sequencing depth across donors, an assumption that may not hold. Because the 87-base-pair reads could not distinguish some IMGT-functional V segments, including TRBV6-2 and TRBV6-3, those segments were excluded. A further reported finding was that TCR beta sequences accurately predicted the HLA-A and HLA-B alleles for most subjects in the first cohort. Linkage disequilibrium might explain the correlated functional status among segregating V segments, but an unknown experimental factor could not be excluded. A cluster of highly shared sequence variants was judged likely to represent a technical artifact of the sequencing pipeline. V-gene and J-gene trimming of TCR beta chains was associated with a missense DCLRE1C variant in a later genetic analysis, and the association was replicated in an independent cohort. According to a later analysis, TCR association rates differed among HLA loci, with DRB1 alleles showing the most associated TCRs and HLA-C alleles showing the fewest. Assigning TCR associations to individual alleles was difficult when HLA alleles, especially DR and DQ, strongly co-occurred. The study listed over 150 TCR beta chains as associated with cytomegalovirus. Specific HLA alleles were associated with over 15,000 TCR beta sequences at a false discovery rate of 0.05 in a later analysis.

Sequencing used PBMCs. The origin of this receptor is a female donor in good health and CMV-seropositive. The rearranged segments are TRBV7-9 and TRBJ1-1; the best D guess is TRBD1, with 6 bases matching. For the CDR3, the sequence is CASSSNRGGLENTEAFF. The bases read TGTGCCAGCAGCAGTAATCGCGGGGGGCTCGAAAACACTGAAGCTTTCTTT.